These 10 T cell receptor beta chains share one sample of origin, sequenced in a study of identical twins. TCRdb recomputed calls from the 5' RACE reads with MiXCR, one row per CDR3 protein. The data contain about 1.7 million distinct CDR3 sequences, 32% of them singletons. The sample taken for sequencing was cord blood. These receptors were taken from a newborn girl in good health.

J is TRBJ1-2 and V is TRBV6-1, with D perhaps TRBD1 (5 bases). This CDR3 region has 15 residues. V lost 1 base and J lost 2, with 11 bases in between. Looked up from germline, CDR1 is MNHNS and CDR2 is SASEGT. This CDR3 is CASSEGTRPNYGYTF. The CDR3 DNA is TGTGCCAGCAGTGAAGGGACACGGCCAAACTATGGCTACACCTTC.

CDR3 loop: CATGQPNTEAFF. CDR3 bases: TGTGCCACGGGACAGCCGAACACTGAAGCTTTCTTT. The V and J genes are TRBV10-3 and TRBJ1-1, with 7 bases lining up with TRBD1. V lost 10 bases, J lost 1 base, and 3 bases stayed unmatched. The CDR3 runs 12 residues. Germline V gene sequence: CDR1 ENHRY, CDR2 SYGVKD.

This clonotype was detected only a few times. The chain employs TRBV5-1 and TRBJ2-7; TRBD2 agrees at 10 bases. The length of the CDR3 is 17 residues. J gave up 0 bases and V 5 bases, and 11 bases lay outside the gene matches. Germline CDR1 is SGHRS and CDR2 is YFSETQ. CDR3 region: CASRRASGSESSYEQYF. The CDR3 DNA is TGCGCCAGCAGGAGGGCTAGCGGGAGCGAAAGCTCCTACGAGCAGTACTTC.

The chain joins TRBV7-9 to TRBJ1-4; maybe TRBD1 (5 bases). The ends were cut back, 1 base at V and 2 bases at J, with 11 bases in the middle. The CDR3 runs 16 residues. Germline assignment: CDR1 SEHNR and CDR2 FQNEAQ (reference sequence). CDR3 bases: TGTGCCAGCAGCTTAGGGGGCCACCTCACTAATGAAAAACTGTTTTTT. Amino acid sequence: CASSLGGHLTNEKLFF.

V is TRBV25-1 and J is TRBJ2-5; D is possibly TRBD2 (6 bases). Germline lookup yields CDR1 MGHDK and CDR2 SYGVNS. The V gene lost 4 bases and the J gene lost 11 bases, with 23 bases spanning the gap. There are 15 residues in the CDR3. CDR3 in amino acids: CASSGLGWVYNEQYF. Here the CDR3 DNA reads TGTGCCAGCAGTGGACTAGGGTGGGTTTACAATGAGCAGTACTTC.

V is TRBV2 and J is TRBJ2-2, with 8 bases lining up with TRBD2. Trimming took 8 bases from V and 6 from J; bases not matched to a gene: 8. Germline CDR1 and CDR2: SNHLY and FYNNEI. CDR3 length: 14 amino acids. The CDR3 DNA follows: TGTGCCAGCGGGGTTAGCGGGGTCTCCGGGGAGCTGTTTTTT. The encoded protein is CASGVSGVSGELFF.

In the case of this clonotype: This may be a read error, as it is one base from a much larger clone. The chain recombines TRBV12-3 or TRBV12-4 with TRBJ2-4; tentatively, D is TRBD2 (5 bases). The CDR3 consists of 14 residues. DNA for the CDR3: TGTGCCAACAGTTTTTCGGGGTCCAAAAACATTCAGTACTTC. This translates into CANSFSGSKNIQYF.

The chain links TRBV29-1 to TRBJ2-2; D remains unclear. The CDR3 loop spans 12 amino acids. Trimming pared 3 bases from V and 4 bases from J, leaving 6 bases between. CDR1 is SQVTM, CDR2 ANQGSEA, per germline. DNA for the CDR3: TGCAGCGTTGATCACACCACCGGGGAGCTGTTTTTT. Protein sequence: CSVDHTTGELFF.

The sample holds a few counts of this clonotype. V is TRBV21-1 and J is TRBJ1-1. TRBV21-1 is assigned pseudogene status. There are 17 residues in the CDR3. CDR3 sequence (DNA): TGTGCCAGCAGCAATCGATTTGCAGGCCCCTCGAACACTGAAGCTTTCTTT. It is translated as CASSNRFAGPSNTEAFF.

The rearrangement links TRBV12-3 or TRBV12-4 to TRBJ1-1, with 7 bases that match TRBD1. CDR3 length: 13 residues. V shed 3 bases, J shed 10 bases, and the junction held 8 bases outside the gene matches. Here the CDR3 reads CASSLGGQRGAFF. CDR3 in DNA: TGTGCCAGCAGTTTGGGGGGACAGAGGGGAGCTTTCTTT.